The 29 T cell receptor beta chains in this list originate from one sample, sequenced in a study of PD-1 blockade in classical Hodgkin lymphoma. This table comes from immunoSEQ multiplex PCR, and its TCRdb copy is limited to in-frame clones, with some not included. The top ten hold approximately 10% of the sample, which has about 43,000 clones, about 73% seen once. Patients all relapsed after autologous stem cell transplantation, and there was variation in brentuximab vedotin exposure. The starting material was peripheral blood mononuclear cells (PBMCs), obtained at baseline. The receptor set was obtained from a human donor with classical Hodgkin lymphoma.

The chain has TRBV7-2 and TRBJ2-1, with 8 bases aligning to TRBD1. J gave up 8 bases and V 4 bases, and 7 bases lay outside the gene matches. Germline values: CDR1 SGHTA, CDR2 FQGNSA. CDR3 length: 14 residues. The CDR3 DNA follows: TGTGCCAGCAGCTCCCAGGGGGCAATCGATGAGCAGTTCTTC. This codes for CASSSQGAIDEQFF.

V is TRBV27 and J is TRBJ1-2, with 10 bases aligning to TRBD1. Germline CDR1 is MNHEY and CDR2 is SMNVEV (reference sequence). The CDR3 totals 14 residues. J was trimmed by 8 bases and V by 2 bases; bases with no gene match: 5. CDR3 nucleotide sequence: TGTGCCAGCAGTTTACAGACAGGGGGCGGGGGCTACACCTTC. Protein product: CASSLQTGGGGYTF.

Judged by abundance, this clone is medium-sized (0.01 to 0.1%). An end of the junction does not agree with germline; a read error may underlie this. CDR3 nucleotide sequence: TGTGCCAGCAGCGGTGGACAGGGGAACATCGGGGAGCTGTTTTTT. Translated: CASSGGQGNIGELFF. The chain couples TRBV9 to TRBJ2-2, with 9 bases that match TRBD1. This CDR3 region has 15 residues. Germline CDR1 reads SGDLS; CDR2 reads YYNGEE.

The J gene is TRBJ2-2, the V gene TRBV2, with 9 bases aligning to TRBD1. Germline CDR1 and CDR2: SNHLY and FYNNEI. The trim removed 2 bases at V and 1 base at J, leaving 2 bases unmatched. The CDR3 is made up of 16 amino acids. This chain's CDR3 is CASSEPGQGNTGELFF. In DNA, the CDR3 is TGTGCCAGCAGTGAACCGGGACAGGGGAACACCGGGGAGCTGTTTTTT.

V gene TRBV5-1 combines with J gene TRBJ2-1; D remains ambiguous. CDR1 is SGHRS, CDR2 YFSETQ, per germline. The CDR3 has 16 amino acids. V was pared by 0 bases and J by 0 bases, with 10 bases between. CDR3 amino acids: CASSLVAVSSYNEQFF. CDR3 in DNA: TGCGCCAGCAGCTTGGTGGCGGTAAGCTCCTACAATGAGCAGTTCTTC.

V usage is TRBV5-1 and J usage is TRBJ2-3; 14 bases agree with TRBD2. Germline values: CDR1 SGHRS, CDR2 YFSETQ. The CDR3 length is 19 residues. V shed 4 bases and J 5 bases; nucleotides not matched to a gene: 15. The CDR3: CASSPNSLGLAGEEDTQYF. The CDR3, as DNA: TGCGCCAGCAGCCCGAATTCATTGGGACTAGCGGGGGAAGAAGATACGCAGTATTTT.

The sample holds a few counts of this clone. V usage is TRBV5-1 and J usage is TRBJ2-5, with D perhaps assigned TRBD1 or TRBD2 (6 bases each). The CDR3 spans 15 residues. Deletions cut 4 bases from V and 5 bases from J, with 18 bases between. Germline CDR1 and CDR2: SGHRS and YFSETQ. The chain's CDR3 is CASSQMGGEEETQYF. The DNA for the CDR3 is TGCGCCAGCAGCCAAATGGGGGGCGAGGAGGAGACCCAGTACTTC.

This clone was observed once. The genes are TRBV19 and TRBJ2-1, with D unclear. This CDR3 is 12 amino acids long. V lost 1 base to trimming and J lost 7 bases, with 5 bases between them. CDR1 LNHDA and CDR2 SQIVND come from the germline V gene (reference sequence). CDR3 loop: CASSIVGNEQFF. The DNA for the CDR3 is TGTGCCAGTAGTATAGTTGGGAATGAGCAGTTCTTC.

This clone has more than one count but fewer than ten. This chain links TRBV4-1 with TRBJ2-4; possibly TRBD1 for D (6 bases). This CDR3 region has 14 residues. V was pared by 0 bases and J by 9 bases, with 12 bases between. The germline gives CDR1 MGHRA, CDR2 YSYEKL. The CDR3 spells CASSQEGQRSIQYF. CDR3 sequence (DNA): TGCGCCAGCAGCCAAGAGGGACAAAGGAGCATTCAGTACTTC.

The CDR3 coding sequence is TGTGCCAGTAGTGTTGCGATTATGGGGGAAGCTTTCTTT. Residues: CASSVAIMGEAFF. This chain uses TRBV19 with TRBJ1-1; D is unresolved. The CDR3 consists of 13 residues. CDR1 LNHDA and CDR2 SQIVND come from the germline V gene (reference sequence). With 5 bases removed from V and 8 bases from J, the gap between germline ends came to 15 bases.

The chain couples TRBV5-6 to TRBJ1-1; unclear D gene. Between the trimmed V and J ends, which lost 1 base and 1 base, there was a span of 8 bases. The CDR3 contains 14 residues. From germline, CDR1 is SGHDT and CDR2 YYEEEE. In DNA, the CDR3 is TGTGCCAGCAGCTTGCATGAGGAGAACACTGAAGCTTTCTTT. Translated: CASSLHEENTEAFF.

The J gene is TRBJ2-1, the V gene TRBV27; D remains ambiguous. The V end was cut by 2 bases, the J end by 5 bases, with 7 bases between. CDR1 is MNHEY, CDR2 SMNVEV, per germline (reference sequence). CDR3 length: 13 residues. CDR3 in DNA: TGTGCCAGCAGTTTAGCCAACAACAATGAGCAGTTCTTC. Translation: CASSLANNNEQFF.

V is TRBV28 and J is TRBJ2-5, with TRBD2 identical over 7 bases. V lost 5 bases and J lost 3; bases outside the gene matches: 12. The CDR3 spans 16 residues. Per the germline V gene, CDR1 is MDHEN and CDR2 is SYDVKM. The CDR3 loop reads CASSRFAGLGKETQYF. The DNA of the CDR3 is TGTGCCAGCAGTCGCTTCGCTGGACTAGGGAAAGAGACCCAGTACTTC.

This clone was recorded once. V usage is TRBV6-1 and J usage is TRBJ2-1, with D tentatively TRBD1 (5 bases). V dropped 5 bases and J dropped 5 bases, with 13 bases sitting between them. CDR3 length equals 14 residues. Germline loops: CDR1 MNHNS, CDR2 SASEGT. The CDR3 sequence is CASSTRGAHNEQFF. CDR3 nucleotides: TGTGCCAGCAGTACAAGGGGCGCCCACAATGAGCAGTTCTTC.

This chain links TRBV15 with TRBJ2-3; 14 nucleotides align to TRBD2. The V gene's germline CDR1 is LNHNV and CDR2 YYDKDF (reference sequence). The CDR3 loop spans 18 amino acids. V was clipped by 5 bases and J by 0 bases; unmatched bases: 7. The CDR3 coding sequence is TGTGCCACCAGCGCCAGACTAGCGGGAGGGCGGAGCACAGATACGCAGTATTTT. Encoded protein: CATSARLAGGRSTDTQYF.

By sample fraction, this clone is medium-sized (0.01 to 0.1%). The chain links TRBV7-9 to TRBJ2-3; 12 bases are a match to TRBD2. From germline, CDR1 is SEHNR and CDR2 FQNEAQ (reference sequence). V lost 5 bases and J lost 7; bases outside the gene matches: 7. The CDR3 is made up of 15 amino acids. The CDR3 protein is CASSMTSGRRNTQYF. The CDR3, as DNA: TGTGCCAGCAGCATGACTAGCGGGAGAAGGAATACGCAGTATTTT.

The chain employs TRBV5-1 and TRBJ1-1; D is ambiguous. This CDR3 is 15 amino acids long. In germline, CDR1 is SGHRS, CDR2 YFSETQ. Trimming shortened V by 1 base and J by 8 bases, and 18 bases separated the two germline ends. CDR3 nucleotides: TGCGCCAGCAGCTTGACCGCGGGGAAGCGAGGCGAAGCTTTCTTT. Residues: CASSLTAGKRGEAFF.

The chain couples TRBV11-2 to TRBJ1-1; D not certain. In germline, CDR1 is SGHAT, CDR2 FQNNGV. Between the trimmed V and J ends, which lost 1 base and 4 bases, there was a span of 10 bases. This CDR3 contains 14 residues. For the CDR3, the DNA is TGTGCCAGCAGCTTAGTTGGCGGGAGCACTGAAGCTTTCTTT. It specifies CASSLVGGSTEAFF.

The rearrangement joins TRBV5-8 to TRBJ2-6; D unclear. Germline V gene data show CDR1 as SGHTS and CDR2 as YDEGEE. The CDR3 totals 13 residues. Trimming cost V 5 bases and J 2 bases, with 5 bases left between them. CDR3 coding DNA: TGTGCCAGCAGTCAGGCTGGGGCCAACGTCCTGACTTTC. Protein product: CASSQAGANVLTF.

The CDR3 sequence: CASSLSGGVGTEAFF. CDR3 nucleotides: TGTGCCAGCAGCTTGTCCGGAGGGGTAGGGACTGAAGCTTTCTTT. The chain uses TRBV7-9 and TRBJ1-1, with D possibly being TRBD1 (5 bases). Per germline, CDR1 SEHNR and CDR2 FQNEAQ (reference sequence). The CDR3 length is 15 residues. Trimming pared 3 bases from V and 5 bases from J, leaving 16 bases between.

This rearrangement joins TRBV30 to TRBJ1-3, with TRBD1 as a possible D gene (5 bases). Trimming took 7 bases from V and 3 from J, leaving 10 bases between them. The germline gives CDR1 GTSNPN, CDR2 SVGIG (reference sequence). The CDR3 has 12 amino acids. CDR3 sequence reads: CASREDGNTIYF. In DNA form, the CDR3 reads TGTGCCTCCAGGGAAGATGGAAACACCATATATTTT.

This clone was recorded only once. The rearrangement uses TRBV7-9 and TRBJ2-7, with 7 bases fitting TRBD1. Germline trimming cut 0 bases from V and 2 bases from J; bases unmatched to any gene: 7. CDR3 length equals 16 residues. Germline V lookup: CDR1 SEHNR, CDR2 FQNEAQ (reference sequence). The CDR3 is CASSLARGGPTYEQYF. CDR3 DNA: TGTGCCAGCAGCTTAGCGCGAGGGGGCCCCACCTACGAGCAGTACTTC.

The rearrangement uses TRBV5-1 and TRBJ1-6; 7 bases are shared with TRBD1. CDR1 is SGHRS, CDR2 YFSETQ, per germline. V was clipped by 2 bases and J by 9 bases; unmatched bases: 11. This CDR3 is 16 amino acids long. CDR3 nucleotide sequence: TGCGCCAGCAGCTTCAGAACAGGGGAAGGGGGTTCACCCCTCCACTTT. Translated: CASSFRTGEGGSPLHF.

This chain uses TRBV13 with TRBJ1-3; 7 nucleotides match TRBD1. The ends lost 5 bases at V and 4 bases at J; junction bases unmatched: 5. Germline CDR1 reads PRHDT; CDR2 reads FYEKMQ (reference sequence). This CDR3 is built from 14 residues. The CDR3 nucleotides are TGTGCCAGCAGCATGACAGGGTCCGGAAACACCATATATTTT. Its protein product is CASSMTGSGNTIYF.

The chain employs TRBV6-6 and TRBJ2-3, with 14 bases fitting TRBD2. J was trimmed by 5 bases and V by 2 bases; bases with no gene match: 3. The germline CDR1 and CDR2 sequences are MNHNY and SVGAGI (reference sequence). This CDR3 comprises 16 residues. The chain's CDR3 is CASSYGTSGSLDTQYF. DNA for the CDR3: TGTGCCAGCAGTTACGGGACTAGCGGGAGTCTAGATACGCAGTATTTT.

V and J are TRBV5-8 and TRBJ1-1; D gene ambiguous. This CDR3 contains 14 residues. Germline CDR1 is SGHTS and CDR2 is YDEGEE. Trimming pared 7 bases from V and 3 bases from J, leaving 16 bases between. The CDR3 nucleotides are TGTGCCAGCGACCCGGGAGGTGGATACACTGAAGCTTTCTTT. Protein: CASDPGGGYTEAFF.

This clone was counted only a few times. V gene TRBV11-2 combines with J gene TRBJ1-1; the D gene is possibly TRBD1 (6 bases). Trimming cost V 5 bases and J 1 base, with 8 bases left between them. Germline assignment: CDR1 SGHAT and CDR2 FQNNGV. The CDR3 is 13 residues long. In DNA form, the CDR3 reads TGTGCCAGCAGCCAACAGGGGAACACTGAAGCTTTCTTT. This translates into CASSQQGNTEAFF.

V gene TRBV18 combines with J gene TRBJ1-5; no firm D call. This CDR3 region has 15 residues. Germline assignment: CDR1 KGHSH and CDR2 LQKENI. V lost 2 bases and J lost 7, with 15 bases in between. The CDR3 DNA sequence: TGTGCCAGCTCACCAGCAACGGGAGGGAGCCAGCCCCAGCATTTT. Its translation is CASSPATGGSQPQHF.

The chain carries TRBV25-1 and TRBJ2-5; D gene ambiguous. The CDR3 length is 11 residues. V was cut by 6 bases and J by 5 bases, with 7 bases left in between. Germline loops: CDR1 MGHDK, CDR2 SYGVNS. This chain's CDR3 is CASSKIETQYF. The CDR3 DNA sequence: TGTGCCAGCAGCAAAATCGAGACCCAGTACTTC.